One sample yielded the 21 T cell receptor beta chains listed below, sequenced in a study of ipilimumab plus nivolumab after autologous stem cell transplantation. Libraries were prepared by immunoSEQ multiplex PCR; TCRdb keeps only in-frame clonotypes and omits some of them. The table lists tens of thousands of clones, approximately 86% of them singletons. Source: PBMCs, taken in a trial of ipilimumab plus nivolumab as post-transplant consolidation. The receptors were sampled from a male donor with diffuse large B-cell lymphoma.

The V gene is TRBV11-2, the J gene TRBJ1-4; D gene uncertain. Germline CDR1 SGHAT, CDR2 FQNNGV. Trimming removed 8 bases from V and 8 bases from J, with 18 bases in between. The CDR3 sequence is 14 residues long. CDR3 amino acids: CASQEVGYQEKLFF. The CDR3, as DNA: TGTGCCAGCCAAGAAGTGGGCTATCAAGAAAAACTGTTTTTT.

This clone was observed a few times. The chain recombines TRBV7-6 with TRBJ2-1; a possible D gene is TRBD1 (6 bases). The germline V gene has CDR1 SGHVS and CDR2 FNYEAQ. The CDR3 covers 15 residues. The V end was cut by 2 bases, the J end by 1 base, with 9 bases between. In DNA form, the CDR3 reads TGTGCCAGCAGCTTACAGGGGTTGTCCTACAATGAGCAGTTCTTC. Protein sequence: CASSLQGLSYNEQFF. Using reference TRBV7-6 and TRBJ2-1 for the parts outside the CDR3, the full variable domain is GAGVSQSPRYKVTKRGQDVALRCDPISGHVSLYWYRQALGQGPEFLTYFNYEAQQDKSGLPNDRFSAERPEGSISTLTIQRTEQRDSAMYRCASSLQGLSYNEQFFGPGTRLTVL.

The gene calls are TRBV9 and TRBJ1-2; D perhaps matches TRBD1 (6 bases). Trimming took off 3 bases at V and 8 bases at J, with 14 bases between the two ends. There are 13 residues in the CDR3. CDR1 is SGDLS and CDR2 is YYNGEE in the germline V gene. The CDR3 sequence: CASSANRVGGYTF. In nucleotides, the CDR3 is TGTGCCAGCAGCGCAAACAGGGTCGGAGGCTACACCTTC.

V is TRBV2 and J is TRBJ2-3; tentatively, D is TRBD1 or TRBD2 (5 bases each). The V gene lost 8 bases and the J gene lost 6 bases, with 18 bases spanning the gap. Germline-derived CDR1 and CDR2 are SNHLY and FYNNEI. CDR3 length: 14 residues. CDR3 loop: CASRPTGGGDTQYF. The CDR3 DNA follows: TGTGCCAGCCGCCCCACAGGCGGCGGGGATACGCAGTATTTT.

The chain carries TRBV2 and TRBJ2-5, with D tentatively TRBD1 or TRBD2 (6 bases each). Germline CDR1 reads SNHLY; CDR2 reads FYNNEI. V was trimmed by 5 bases and J by 7 bases, leaving 17 bases between them. The CDR3 spans 14 residues. CDR3 coding DNA: TGTGCCAGCAGTATGGGACTGGGGGCTGGGACCCAGTACTTC. This encodes CASSMGLGAGTQYF.

The chain is built from TRBV5-1 and TRBJ1-4; D is perhaps TRBD1 (5 bases). There are 15 residues in the CDR3. V dropped 3 bases and J dropped 4 bases, with 13 bases sitting between them. Germline V gene lookup returns CDR1 SGHRS and CDR2 YFSETQ. CDR3 coding DNA: TGCGCCAGCAGCTCAGGCGGCGGGGGTAATGAAAAACTGTTTTTT. Translated, it gives CASSSGGGGNEKLFF. Together with reference TRBV5-1 and TRBJ1-4, the CDR3 gives the full variable domain: KAGVTQTPRYLIKTRGQQVTLSCSPISGHRSVSWYQQTPGQGLQFLFEYFSETQRNKGNFPGRFSGRQFSNSRSEMNVSTLELGDSALYLCASSSGGGGNEKLFFGSGTQLSVL.

The chain carries TRBV4-1 and TRBJ2-3, with TRBD2 identical over 10 bases. V was pared by 4 bases and J by 1 base, with 14 bases of the junction left unmatched. This CDR3 region has 19 residues. Germline V gene data show CDR1 as MGHRA and CDR2 as YSYEKL. The CDR3 DNA is TGCGCCAGCAGCCCCACCCCAGCGGGGGGGTGGGATCGCACAGATACGCAGTATTTT. This encodes CASSPTPAGGWDRTDTQYF.

The chain joins TRBV6-4 to TRBJ1-2; a weak D match, TRBD1 (5 bases). The CDR3 is 14 amino acids. Germline assignment: CDR1 MRHNA and CDR2 SNTAGT. Trimming took 0 bases from V and 8 from J, leaving 13 bases between them. CDR3 nucleotides: TGTGCCAGCAGTGACTCCCAGGGAATCGGGGGCTACACCTTC. Translation gives CASSDSQGIGGYTF.

The gene calls are TRBV23-1 and TRBJ1-2; D not resolved. TRBV23-1 is sorted into the ORF group, with uncertain function. This CDR3 is built from 12 residues. The germline V and J ends were trimmed by 2 bases and 4 bases, with 5 bases remaining between them. The CDR3 reads CASSQPFYGYTF. The CDR3, as DNA: TGCGCCAGCAGTCAACCGTTCTATGGCTACACCTTC.

In DNA, the CDR3 is TGTGCCAGCAGAAGTCACTCTGGGGCCAACGTCCTGACTTTC. Its protein product is CASRSHSGANVLTF. V and J are TRBV6-1 and TRBJ2-6, with unresolved D. CDR1 MNHNS and CDR2 SASEGT come from the germline V gene. This CDR3 is 14 amino acids long. Trimming stripped 6 bases from V and 0 bases from J, with 6 bases between.

V gene TRBV5-5 combines with J gene TRBJ1-2, with a possible D match to TRBD1 (5 bases). Trimming took 2 bases from V and 8 from J, leaving 16 bases between them. The CDR3 has 14 amino acids. Per germline, CDR1 SGHKS and CDR2 YYEKEE (reference sequence). CDR3 sequence (DNA): TGTGCCAGCAGCTTCTCCCGGGACGGCGTAGGCTACACCTTC. It yields the protein CASSFSRDGVGYTF.

J is TRBJ1-4 and V is TRBV9, with 7 bases fitting TRBD1. In germline, CDR1 is SGDLS, CDR2 YYNGEE. V trimming: 3 bases; J trimming: 1 base; junction bases outside the gene matches: 6. There are 16 residues in the CDR3. As DNA, the CDR3 is TGTGCCAGCAGCGAGGGGGCGGTCATAACTAATGAAAAACTGTTTTTT. It translates to CASSEGAVITNEKLFF.

This clone was picked up many times. The genes are TRBV4-1 and TRBJ1-6; 7 nucleotides line up with TRBD1. The CDR3 runs to 17 residues. V lost 1 base, J lost 7 bases, and 10 bases stayed unmatched. The germline V gene has CDR1 MGHRA and CDR2 YSYEKL. This chain's CDR3 is CASSQVAPRTGNSPLHF. CDR3 DNA sequence: TGCGCCAGCAGCCAAGTTGCCCCCCGGACAGGAAATTCACCCCTCCACTTT.

The J gene is TRBJ1-1, the V gene TRBV7-9; D is undetermined. Germline lookup yields CDR1 SEHNR and CDR2 FQNEAQ (reference sequence). Trimming left V 6 bases short and J 3 bases short, with 14 bases between. This CDR3 is 14 amino acids long. CDR3 in amino acids: CASRPRGPDTEAFF. CDR3 nucleotides: TGTGCCAGCAGGCCCCGAGGGCCCGACACTGAAGCTTTCTTT.

The genes are TRBV18 and TRBJ1-1; D is possibly TRBD1 (5 bases). Trimming pared 5 bases from V and 3 bases from J, leaving 10 bases between. The V gene's germline CDR1 is KGHSH and CDR2 LQKENI. The CDR3 is 13 amino acids. The CDR3 DNA follows: TGTGCCAGCTCAGAAATGGGGGACACTGAAGCTTTCTTT. Encoded protein: CASSEMGDTEAFF.

This clone was seen many times. The chain links TRBV12-2 to TRBJ1-3. TRBV12-2 counts as a pseudogene. CDR3 length: 15 residues. CDR3 residues: CASRSWAAEGNTIYF. In nucleotides, the CDR3 is TGTGCAAGTCGCTCCTGGGCCGCGGAGGGAAACACCATATATTTT.

V and J are TRBV2 and TRBJ2-7; 8 nucleotides align to TRBD2. In germline, CDR1 is SNHLY, CDR2 FYNNEI. The CDR3 consists of 11 residues. J gave up 9 bases and V 9 bases, and 7 bases lay outside the gene matches. This chain's CDR3 is CASRGGGRQYF. Written as DNA, the CDR3 is TGTGCCAGTCGGGGGGGTGGAAGGCAGTACTTC.

The chain uses TRBV11-2 and TRBJ1-1; TRBD1 aligns across 9 bases. V lost 2 bases and J lost 9; bases outside the gene matches: 7. CDR3 length: 14 amino acids. Looked up from germline, CDR1 is SGHAT and CDR2 is FQNNGV. CDR3 in amino acids: CASSLRGQGLKAFF. CDR3 nucleotides: TGTGCCAGCAGCTTAAGGGGACAGGGTTTGAAAGCTTTCTTT.

This clone was observed a single time. The V gene is TRBV29-1, the J gene TRBJ1-4; D is uncertain. With 0 bases removed from V and 8 bases from J, the gap between germline ends came to 10 bases. The CDR3 spans 13 residues. The germline V gene encodes CDR1 SQVTM and CDR2 ANQGSEA. CDR3 coding DNA: TGCAGCGTTGAAGAGCCGGGCGGAGAAAAACTGTTTTTT. Its protein is CSVEEPGGEKLFF. The full variable domain, completed using reference TRBV29-1 and TRBJ1-4, is SAVISQKPSRDICQRGTSLTIQCQVDSQVTMMFWYRQQPGQSLTLIATANQGSEATYESGFVIDKFPISRPNLTFSTLTVSNMSPEDSSIYLCSVEEPGGEKLFFGSGTQLSVL.

The J gene is TRBJ1-5, the V gene TRBV6-5, with 7 bases aligning to TRBD1. The V gene's germline CDR1 is MNHEY and CDR2 SVGAGI. After removal of 2 bases from V and 2 bases from J, the junction contained 0 bases not matched to a gene. This CDR3 has 14 residues. In nucleotides, the CDR3 is TGTGCCAGCAGTTACGACAGGGGCAATCAGCCCCAGCATTTT. Translating it yields CASSYDRGNQPQHF.

The chain carries TRBV7-9 and TRBJ1-1; D gene uncertain. The germline gives CDR1 SEHNR, CDR2 FQNEAQ (reference sequence). Trimming removed 5 bases from V and 7 bases from J, with 8 bases in between. The CDR3 runs to 11 residues. CDR3: CASSPQYEAFF. The DNA for the CDR3 is TGTGCCAGCAGCCCGCAGTATGAAGCTTTCTTT.